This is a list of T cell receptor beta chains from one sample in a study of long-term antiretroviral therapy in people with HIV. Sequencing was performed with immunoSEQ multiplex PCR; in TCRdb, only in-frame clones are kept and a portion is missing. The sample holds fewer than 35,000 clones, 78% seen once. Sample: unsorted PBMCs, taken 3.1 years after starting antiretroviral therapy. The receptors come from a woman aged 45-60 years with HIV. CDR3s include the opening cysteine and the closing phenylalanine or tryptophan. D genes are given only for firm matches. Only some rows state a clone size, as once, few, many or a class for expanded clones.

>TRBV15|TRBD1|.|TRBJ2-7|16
CATSRDRGTGAYEQYF
TGTGCCACCAGCAGAGACCGGGGGACAGGGGCCTACGAGCAGTACTTC
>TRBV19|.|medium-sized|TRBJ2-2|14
CASSFGTFTGELFF
TGTGCCAGTAGTTTCGGGACCTTCACCGGGGAGCTGTTTTTT
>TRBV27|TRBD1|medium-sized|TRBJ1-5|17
CASSLATGQGTNQPQHF
TGTGCCAGCAGTTTAGCCACAGGACAGGGGACAAATCAGCCCCAGCATTTT
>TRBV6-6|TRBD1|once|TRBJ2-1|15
CASRISDRVYNEQFF
TGTGCCAGCAGAATTTCAGACAGGGTGTACAATGAGCAGTTCTTC
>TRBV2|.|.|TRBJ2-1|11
CASSVNNEQFF
TGTGCCAGCAGCGTTAACAATGAGCAGTTCTTC
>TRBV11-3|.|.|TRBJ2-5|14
CASSLGGTEETQYF
TGTGCCAGCAGCTTAGGGGGGACGGAAGAGACCCAGTACTTC
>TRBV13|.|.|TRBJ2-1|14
CASSLGLEHNEQFF
TGTGCCAGCAGCTTAGGGCTAGAACACAATGAGCAGTTCTTC
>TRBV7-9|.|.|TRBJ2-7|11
CASSLDGNQYF
TGTGCCAGCAGCTTAGACGGGAACCAGTACTTC
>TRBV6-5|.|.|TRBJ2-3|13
CASRRGGEDTQYF
TGTGCCAGCAGAAGGGGGGGGGAAGATACGCAGTATTTT
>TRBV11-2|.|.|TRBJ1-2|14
CASSLVLGSVGYTF
TGTGCCAGCAGCTTAGTGCTGGGTTCGGTTGGCTACACCTTC
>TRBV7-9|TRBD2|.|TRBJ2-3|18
CASSLGWASGRNTDTQYF
TGTGCCAGCAGCTTAGGCTGGGCTAGCGGGAGGAACACAGATACGCAGTATTTT
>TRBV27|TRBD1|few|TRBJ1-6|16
CASSFGTGGYNSPLHF
TGTGCCAGCAGTTTTGGGACAGGGGGCTATAATTCACCCCTCCACTTT
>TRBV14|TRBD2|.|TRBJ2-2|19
CASSQVGSSGGTNTGELFF
TGTGCCAGCAGCCAAGTAGGGTCTAGCGGGGGGACGAACACCGGGGAGCTGTTTTTT
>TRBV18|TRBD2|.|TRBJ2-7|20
CASSPSFAGGTVIVSYEQYF
TGTGCCAGCTCACCAAGTTTTGCCGGGGGGACCGTCATAGTTTCCTACGAGCAGTACTTC
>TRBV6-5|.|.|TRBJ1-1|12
CASNGPRGEAFF
TGTGCCAGTAACGGCCCCAGGGGTGAAGCTTTCTTT
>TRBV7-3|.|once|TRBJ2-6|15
CASSLTLSGANVLTF
TGTGCCAGCAGCTTAACCCTCTCTGGGGCCAACGTCCTGACTTTC
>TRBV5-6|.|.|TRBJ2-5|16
CASSFWTLRDVETQYF
TGTGCCAGCAGCTTTTGGACCCTAAGAGATGTGGAGACCCAGTACTTC
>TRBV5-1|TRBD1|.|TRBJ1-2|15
CASSPQQGTHYGYTF
TGCGCCAGCAGCCCGCAACAGGGGACTCACTATGGCTACACCTTC
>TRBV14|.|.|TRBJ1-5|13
CASSKNSNQPQHF
TGTGCCAGCAGCAAAAACAGCAATCAGCCCCAGCATTTT
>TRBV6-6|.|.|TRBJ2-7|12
CASSPTGFEQYF
TGTGCCAGCAGTCCCACAGGGTTCGAGCAGTACTTC
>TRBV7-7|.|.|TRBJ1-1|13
CASSLEHNTEAFF
TGTGCCAGCAGCTTAGAACACAACACTGAAGCTTTCTTT
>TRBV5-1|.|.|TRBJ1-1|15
CASSLVAGEWTEAFF
TGCGCCAGCAGCTTGGTTGCAGGGGAGTGGACTGAAGCTTTCTTT
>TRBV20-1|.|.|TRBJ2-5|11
CSATSMETQYF
TGCAGTGCTACTAGTATGGAGACCCAGTACTTC
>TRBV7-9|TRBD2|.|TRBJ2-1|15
CASSLAGGPPNEQFF
TGTGCCAGCAGTTTAGCGGGGGGCCCGCCGAATGAGCAGTTCTTC
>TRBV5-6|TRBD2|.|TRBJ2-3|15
CASSPRTSGADTQYF
TGTGCCAGCAGCCCAAGGACTAGCGGGGCCGATACGCAGTATTTT
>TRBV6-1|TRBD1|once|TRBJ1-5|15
CASRGDRLSNQPQHF
TGTGCCAGCAGAGGGGACAGACTAAGCAATCAGCCCCAGCATTTT
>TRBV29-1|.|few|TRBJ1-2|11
CSVDEGSGYTF
TGCAGCGTTGACGAGGGTTCTGGCTACACCTTC
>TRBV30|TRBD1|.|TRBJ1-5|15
CAWSVGTGHNQPQHF
TGTGCCTGGAGTGTGGGGACAGGACACAATCAGCCCCAGCATTTT
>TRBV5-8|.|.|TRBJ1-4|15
CASSLADTLNEKLFF
TGTGCCAGCAGCTTGGCCGATACTCTTAATGAAAAACTGTTTTTT
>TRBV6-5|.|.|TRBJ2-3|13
CASSPRRGDTQYF
TGTGCCAGCAGCCCTCGCCGAGGAGATACGCAGTATTTT
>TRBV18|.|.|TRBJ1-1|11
CASSGGERVFF
TGTGCCAGCTCTGGGGGGGAACGTGTTTTCTTT
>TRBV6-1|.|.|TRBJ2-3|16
CASSAYSEGSTDTQYF
TGTGCCAGCAGTGCATATAGCGAGGGGAGCACAGATACGCAGTATTTT
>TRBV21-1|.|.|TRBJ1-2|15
CASSKEMAASYGYTF
TGTGCCAGCAGCAAAGAAATGGCAGCCTCCTATGGCTACACCTTC
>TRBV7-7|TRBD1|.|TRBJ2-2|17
CASSLIPAGGKAGELFF
TGTGCCAGCAGCTTAATTCCGGCAGGGGGCAAGGCCGGGGAGCTGTTTTTT
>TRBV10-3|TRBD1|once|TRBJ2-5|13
CAVGQGAVETQYF
TGTGCCGTCGGACAGGGGGCGGTTGAGACCCAGTACTTC
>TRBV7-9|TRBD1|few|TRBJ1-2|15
CASSFGDSSNYGYTF
TGTGCCAGCAGCTTTGGGGACAGCTCTAACTATGGCTACACCTTC
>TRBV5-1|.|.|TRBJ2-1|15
CASSPRGDLYNEQFF
TGCGCCAGCAGCCCCCGAGGGGACCTGTACAATGAGCAGTTCTTC
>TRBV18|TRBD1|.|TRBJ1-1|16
CASSLERGTVNTEAFF
TGTGCCAGCTCGCTGGAGCGAGGGACAGTGAACACTGAAGCTTTCTTT
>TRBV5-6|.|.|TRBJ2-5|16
CASSLFAGAWQETQYF
TGTGCCAGCAGCTTGTTTGCGGGGGCGTGGCAAGAGACCCAGTACTTC
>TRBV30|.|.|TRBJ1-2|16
CAWSVPVGRVDYGYTF
TGTGCCTGGAGTGTACCTGTTGGGAGGGTGGACTATGGCTACACCTTC
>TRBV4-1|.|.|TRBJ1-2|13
CASSQDLPDGYTF
TGCGCCAGCAGCCAAGATCTACCGGATGGCTACACCTTC
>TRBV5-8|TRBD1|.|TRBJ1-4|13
CASSFWTGRKLFF
TGTGCCAGCAGCTTCTGGACAGGCCGAAAACTGTTTTTT
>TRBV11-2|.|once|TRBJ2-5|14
CASSLGGRWETQYF
TGTGCCAGCAGCTTGGGGGGACGTTGGGAGACCCAGTACTTC
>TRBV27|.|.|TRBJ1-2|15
CASGLVAGWIGGYTF
TGTGCCAGCGGGCTCGTGGCAGGGTGGATCGGTGGCTACACCTTC
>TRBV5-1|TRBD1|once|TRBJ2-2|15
CASSLTGGNTGELFF
TGCGCCAGCAGCTTGACAGGGGGCAACACCGGGGAGCTGTTTTTT
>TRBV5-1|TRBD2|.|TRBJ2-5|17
CASSLGGGALKQETQYF
TGCGCCAGCAGCTTAGGCGGGGGGGCCCTTAAACAAGAGACCCAGTACTTC
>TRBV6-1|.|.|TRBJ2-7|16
CASSELGSLAIYEQYF
TGTGCCAGCAGTGAACTAGGGTCGCTAGCGATCTACGAGCAGTACTTC
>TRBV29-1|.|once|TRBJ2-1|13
CSGGRTGYNEQFF
TGCAGCGGGGGGCGCACAGGGTACAATGAGCAGTTCTTC
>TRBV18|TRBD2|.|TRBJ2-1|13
CASRPRGDDEQFF
TGTGCCAGCCGGCCGCGGGGGGACGATGAGCAGTTCTTC
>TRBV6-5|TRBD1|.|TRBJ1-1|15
CASSYSGTGGTEAFF
TGTGCCAGCAGTTATTCGGGGACAGGTGGCACTGAAGCTTTCTTT
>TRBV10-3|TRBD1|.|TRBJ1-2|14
CAISVEGAHYGYTF
TGTGCCATCAGTGTCGAGGGGGCTCACTATGGCTACACCTTC
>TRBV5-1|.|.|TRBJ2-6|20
CASSLDGPGTISSGANVLTF
TGCGCCAGCAGCTTGGACGGCCCCGGGACAATCAGCTCTGGGGCCAACGTCCTGACTTTC
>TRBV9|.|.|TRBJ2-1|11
CASSVGGEQFF
TGTGCCAGCAGCGTAGGGGGTGAGCAGTTCTTC
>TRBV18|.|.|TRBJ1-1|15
CASSPPAGLNTEAFF
TGTGCCAGCTCACCACCAGCGGGTTTGAACACTGAAGCTTTCTTT
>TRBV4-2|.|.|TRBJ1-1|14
CASSFGGRNTEAFF
TGTGCCAGCAGCTTCGGGGGCCGGAACACTGAAGCTTTCTTT
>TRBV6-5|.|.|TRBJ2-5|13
CASSAGTEETQYF
TGTGCCAGCAGTGCCGGGACCGAAGAGACCCAGTACTTC
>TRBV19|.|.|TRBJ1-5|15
CASSIGGGGNQPQHF
TGTGCCAGTAGTATCGGCGGCGGAGGGAATCAGCCCCAGCATTTT